This T cell receptor beta chain was sequenced in a study of T cells in women clearing cervical HPV infection (dated by TCRdb to the late 2010s). Some background on the complete study: The cases were 25 women with histologically confirmed HPV16-related CIN3 or worse, and 2 of those women had invasive cancers. In the parent cohort, about 10,000 women aged 18 or older were enrolled in Guanacaste, Costa Rica, during about 1993 to 1995 and then followed for under 9 years. A median age of roughly 33 years was observed in cases versus over 37 in controls, and no significant differences in baseline characteristics were found. Blood from cases was drawn at the visit where the lesion was first identified, while blood from controls was drawn once the infection was no longer detected. For cases, the median interval between lesion detection and blood sampling was roughly 150 days, with an interquartile range of about 85 to 210 days. Because only a few women had HLA typing data, the possibility that HLA type acted as a confounder could not be ruled out. An exploratory proof-of-principle case-control study, nested within the Guanacaste HPV Natural History Study in Costa Rica, was conducted to compare TCR repertoires across cervical HPV16 outcomes. Five blinded duplicates per group were added as quality controls, giving 60 or so samples: around 50 participants and 10 replicates. Cases were matched to controls by age within five years and by the year the sample was collected. Controls were 25 or so women whose single incident HPV16 infection cleared within 12 months without precancer or cancer developing.

Summary of the overall study and its limitations: The cross-sectional design could not show whether the associations came before the infection or were a result of it, and neither effector/memory subsets nor HPV-specific T cells were isolated. Across sequencing depths, CIN3+ cases showed significantly higher TCR repertoire richness than controls, but evenness did not differ between the groups. Because the number of T cells per sample was unknown, the richness differences could reflect varying T-cell content rather than repertoire biology. By combining richness with V gene abundances, random forest classifiers separated cases from controls with an estimated AUC of roughly 0.8.

Every participant had a single incident cervical HPV16 infection, and women with prevalent HPV16 infections were excluded. Cervical HPV DNA was detected by MY09/MY11 PCR and genotyped by dot-blot hybridization. Fifteen mL of heparinized blood were centrifuged, and the buffy coat was aliquoted, frozen at -30°C, then stored at -80°C. QIAGEN kits were used to extract genomic DNA from the buffy coat specimens. As for this clone: It lacks a known antigen.

The immunoSEQ assay used multiplex PCR to amplify TCR beta CDR3 regions from an average of around 1,200 ng of genomic DNA per sample. The assay corrected primer bias using a complete synthetic TCR repertoire to establish an amplification baseline. The amplicons were sequenced on the Illumina platform. The authors' analysis ran thus. Sequences were error-corrected by clustering with frequency ratios and a modified nearest-neighbor algorithm, then analyzed in the immunoSEQ Analyzer with IMGT gene definitions. At each rarefaction depth, TCR richness and evenness were averaged across 20 rarefaction repeats, and samples with fewer sequences than that depth were excluded. Relative abundances of V, D and J genes were compared between groups using Wilcoxon rank sum tests, with FDR correction applied. An intraclass correlation of just under 96% for TCR richness and an average of around 71% across some 70 gene segments were obtained from the blinded duplicates. TCRdb re-hosts the immuneACCESS table, in-frame sequences only. Its copies lack some clones; in the studies checked, an unresolved V gene accounts for under half of them, and the cause for the rest is not known. The D gene and trimming were derived from the DNA, and the V and J assignments and clone size from that table. The sample's table covers 40,000 or so clones. 5.8% of the sample is in the top ten clones.

This receptor was obtained from a woman aged 18 to 75 with a cervical HPV16 infection that either progressed to CIN3+ or cleared (not recorded which). Specimen: blood buffy coat.

CDR3 DNA, as far as it was read: TGTGCCAGTAGCCGCAGGGGGTCCTACGAG. Its translation reads: CASSRRGSYE. The entire CDR3 sequence reads CASSRRGSYEQYF. This chain is built from TRBV19 and TRBJ2-7, with 7 bases in between that match TRBD1. The read comes to an end 3 residues before the CDR3 does, leaving the germline J gene to fill in the end. The V end gives up 6 bases and the J end 1 base, leaving 3 bases in the junction not matched to a gene. The CDR3 covers 13 residues, taking in both the cysteine and the phenylalanine. The DNA has 30 bases, all within the CDR3, and is read from base 1. Per the germline V gene (reference sequence), LNHDA is the CDR1 and SQIVND is the CDR2.